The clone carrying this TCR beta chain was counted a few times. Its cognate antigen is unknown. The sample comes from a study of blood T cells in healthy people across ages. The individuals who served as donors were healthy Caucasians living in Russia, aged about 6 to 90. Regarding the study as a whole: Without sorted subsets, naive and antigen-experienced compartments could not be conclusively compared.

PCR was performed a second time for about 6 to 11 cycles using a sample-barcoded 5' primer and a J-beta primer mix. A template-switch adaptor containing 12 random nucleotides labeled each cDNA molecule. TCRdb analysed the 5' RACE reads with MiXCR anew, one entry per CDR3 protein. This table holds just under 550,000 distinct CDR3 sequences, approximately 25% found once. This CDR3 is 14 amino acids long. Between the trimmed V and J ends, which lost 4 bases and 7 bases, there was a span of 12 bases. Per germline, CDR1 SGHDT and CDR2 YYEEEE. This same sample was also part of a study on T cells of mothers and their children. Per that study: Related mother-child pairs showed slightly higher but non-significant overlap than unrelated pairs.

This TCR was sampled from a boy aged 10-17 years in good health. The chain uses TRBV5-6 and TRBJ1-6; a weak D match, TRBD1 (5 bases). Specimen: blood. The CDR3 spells CASSLGDNNSPLHF. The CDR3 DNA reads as TGTGCCAGCAGCCTGGGGGATAACAATTCACCCCTCCACTTT.